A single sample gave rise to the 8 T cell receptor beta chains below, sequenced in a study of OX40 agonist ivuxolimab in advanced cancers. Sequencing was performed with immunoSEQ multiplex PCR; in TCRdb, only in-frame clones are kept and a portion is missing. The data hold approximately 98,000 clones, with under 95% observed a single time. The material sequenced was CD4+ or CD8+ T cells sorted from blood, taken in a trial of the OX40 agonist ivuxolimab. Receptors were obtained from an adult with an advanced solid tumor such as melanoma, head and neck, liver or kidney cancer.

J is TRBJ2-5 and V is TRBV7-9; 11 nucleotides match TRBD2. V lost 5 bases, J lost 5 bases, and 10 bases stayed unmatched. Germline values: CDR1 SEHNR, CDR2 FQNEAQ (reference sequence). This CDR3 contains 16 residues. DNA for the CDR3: TGTGCCAGCAGCATTAGCGGGGGGGCGATCTGGGAGACCCAGTACTTC. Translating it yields CASSISGGAIWETQYF.

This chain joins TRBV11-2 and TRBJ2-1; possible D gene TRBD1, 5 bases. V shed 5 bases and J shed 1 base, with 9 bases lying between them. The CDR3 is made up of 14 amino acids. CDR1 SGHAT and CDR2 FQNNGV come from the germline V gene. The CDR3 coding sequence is TGTGCCAGCAGCCGACAGCGATCCTACAATGAGCAGTTCTTC. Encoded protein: CASSRQRSYNEQFF.

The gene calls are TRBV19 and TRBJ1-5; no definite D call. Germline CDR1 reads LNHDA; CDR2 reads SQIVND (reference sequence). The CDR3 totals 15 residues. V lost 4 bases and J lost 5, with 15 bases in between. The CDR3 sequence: CASSSRREEDQPQHF. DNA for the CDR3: TGTGCCAGTAGTAGCAGACGGGAGGAAGATCAGCCCCAGCATTTT.

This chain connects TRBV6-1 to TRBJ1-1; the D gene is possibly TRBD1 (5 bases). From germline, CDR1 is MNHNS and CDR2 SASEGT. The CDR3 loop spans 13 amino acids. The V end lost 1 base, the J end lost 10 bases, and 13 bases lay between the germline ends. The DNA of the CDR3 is TGTGCCAGCAGTGAAGAAAGGGGAGGGAGAGCTTTCTTT. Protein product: CASSEERGGRAFF.

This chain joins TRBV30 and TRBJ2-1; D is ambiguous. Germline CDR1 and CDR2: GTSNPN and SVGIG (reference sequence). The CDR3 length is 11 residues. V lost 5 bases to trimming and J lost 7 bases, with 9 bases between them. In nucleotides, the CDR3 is TGTGCCTGGTGCCCTCAGAATGAGCAGTTCTTC. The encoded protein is CAWCPQNEQFF.

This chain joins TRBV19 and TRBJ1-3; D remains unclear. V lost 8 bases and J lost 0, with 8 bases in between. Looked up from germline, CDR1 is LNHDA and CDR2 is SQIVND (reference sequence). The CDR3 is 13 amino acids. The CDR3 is CASAGSSGNTIYF. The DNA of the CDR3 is TGTGCCAGTGCGGGGAGCTCTGGAAACACCATATATTTT.

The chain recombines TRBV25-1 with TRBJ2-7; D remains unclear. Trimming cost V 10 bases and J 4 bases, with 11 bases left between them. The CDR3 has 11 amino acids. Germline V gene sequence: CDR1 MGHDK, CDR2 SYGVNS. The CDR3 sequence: CATLWNYEQYF. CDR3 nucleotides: TGTGCCACCCTTTGGAATTACGAGCAGTACTTC.

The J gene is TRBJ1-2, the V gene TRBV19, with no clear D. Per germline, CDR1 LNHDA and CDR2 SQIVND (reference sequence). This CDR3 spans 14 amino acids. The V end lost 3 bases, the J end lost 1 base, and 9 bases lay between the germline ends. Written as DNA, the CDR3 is TGTGCCAGTAGTATCGGCGGCCTTAACTATGGCTACACCTTC. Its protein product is CASSIGGLNYGYTF.